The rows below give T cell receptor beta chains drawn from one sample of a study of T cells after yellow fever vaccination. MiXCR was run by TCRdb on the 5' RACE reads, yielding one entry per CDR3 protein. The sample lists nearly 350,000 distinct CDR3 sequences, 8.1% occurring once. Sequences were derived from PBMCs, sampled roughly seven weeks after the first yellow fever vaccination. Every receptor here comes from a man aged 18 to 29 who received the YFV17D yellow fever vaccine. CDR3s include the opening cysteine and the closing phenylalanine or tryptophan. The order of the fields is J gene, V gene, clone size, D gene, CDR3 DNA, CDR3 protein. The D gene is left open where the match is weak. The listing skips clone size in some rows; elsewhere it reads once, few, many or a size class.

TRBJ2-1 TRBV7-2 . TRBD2 TGTGCCAGCAGCTGGGACTACGCCAATGAGCAGTTCTTC CASSWDYANEQFF
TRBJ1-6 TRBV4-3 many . TGCGCCAGCAGCCAGCCTCAGACAGGATTCTATAATTCACCCCTCCACTTT CASSQPQTGFYNSPLHF
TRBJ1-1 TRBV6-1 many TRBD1 TGTGCCAGCAGCCGGACAGGGGGCAGGACTGAAGCTTTCTTT CASSRTGGRTEAFF
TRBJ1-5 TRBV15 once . TGTGCCACCAGCAGAGACACACAGCCCCAGCATTTT CATSRDTQPQHF
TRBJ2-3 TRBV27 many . TGTGCCAGCAGTTGGGGGGGCACAGATACGCAGTATTTT CASSWGGTDTQYF
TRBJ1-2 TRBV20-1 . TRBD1 TGCAGTGCTCCTCAGGGGGCGGGCGGCTACACCTTC CSAPQGAGGYTF
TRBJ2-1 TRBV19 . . TGTGCCAGTACCTCAGAGGGAATTCGGAATGAGCAGTTCTTC CASTSEGIRNEQFF
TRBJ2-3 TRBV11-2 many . TGTGCCAGCAGCAAGGTGGGGGGTAGCACAGATACGCAGTATTTT CASSKVGGSTDTQYF
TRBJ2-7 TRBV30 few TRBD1 TGTGCCTCGGGGACAGGGGGTGCCTACGAGCAGTACTTC CASGTGGAYEQYF
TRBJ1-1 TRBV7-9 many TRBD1 TGTGCCAGCAGCCGACAGGGTTCCACTGAAGCTTTCTTT CASSRQGSTEAFF
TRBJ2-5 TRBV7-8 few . TGTGCCAGCAGCCCCGAGGGTCAGCCTGGGACCCAGTACTTC CASSPEGQPGTQYF